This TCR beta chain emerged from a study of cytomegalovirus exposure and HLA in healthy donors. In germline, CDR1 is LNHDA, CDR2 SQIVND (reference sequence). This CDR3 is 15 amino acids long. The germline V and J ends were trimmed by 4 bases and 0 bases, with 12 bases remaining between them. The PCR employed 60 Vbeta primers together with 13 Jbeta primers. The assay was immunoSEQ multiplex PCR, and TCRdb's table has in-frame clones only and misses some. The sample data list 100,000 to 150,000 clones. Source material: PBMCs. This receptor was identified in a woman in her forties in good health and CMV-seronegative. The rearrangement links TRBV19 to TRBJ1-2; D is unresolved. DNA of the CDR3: TGTGCCAGTAGTACCGACATTTACCCTAACTATGGCTACACCTTC. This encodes CASSTDIYPNYGYTF.